The 30 T cell receptor beta chains below were found in one sample sequenced in a study of blood T cells in healthy people across ages. A second PCR, run for roughly 7 to 12 cycles, used a sample-barcoded 5' primer plus a J-beta primer mix. TCRdb redid the calling of the 5' RACE reads with MiXCR, one entry per CDR3 protein. The sample records around 900,000 distinct CDR3 sequences, less than 35% being singletons. The specimen was blood. The source of these receptors is a woman of 80 years or more in good health.

This clonotype was counted only a few times. A read error is possible here, since a much larger clone lies one base away. The chain is built from TRBV7-2 and TRBJ2-6, with D perhaps TRBD1 (5 bases). Germline V gene data show CDR1 as SGHTA and CDR2 as FQGNSA. The CDR3 is 15 amino acids. CDR3 sequence: CASSSASSGANVPTF. In DNA form, the CDR3 reads TGTGCCAGCAGTTCGGCCAGCTCTGGGGCCAACGTCCCGACTTTC.

This clonotype has more than one count but fewer than ten. The J gene is TRBJ1-2, the V gene TRBV18; TRBD1 aligns across 7 bases. Germline trimming cut 2 bases from V and 3 bases from J; bases unmatched to any gene: 18. Germline V lookup: CDR1 KGHSH, CDR2 LQKENI. The CDR3 covers 19 residues. CDR3 in amino acids: CASSPRERRTFTGDYGYTF. DNA of the CDR3: TGTGCCAGCTCACCAAGAGAAAGACGTACCTTCACAGGGGACTATGGCTACACCTTC. Based on the CDR3 plus reference TRBV18 and TRBJ1-2, the full variable domain is NAGVMQNPRHLVRRRGQEARLRCSPMKGHSHVYWYRQLPEEGLKFMVYLQKENIIDESGMPKERFSAEFPKEGPSILRIQQVVRGDSAAYFCASSPRERRTFTGDYGYTFGSGTRLTVV.

This clonotype was counted many times. The chain is built from TRBV20-1 and TRBJ1-5, with TRBD1 matching over 10 bases. In germline, CDR1 is DFQATT, CDR2 SNEGSKA (reference sequence). This CDR3 is built from 13 residues. The V gene end was trimmed by 6 bases and the J gene end by 5 bases; junction bases not matched to a gene: 4. CDR3 bases: TGCAGTGCGACAGGGGGCGCGGATCAGCCCCAGCATTTT. This sequence encodes CSATGGADQPQHF.

This clonotype has a handful of counts. The genes are TRBV12-3 or TRBV12-4 and TRBJ1-1, with no clear D. CDR3 length: 14 amino acids. The V end was cut by 2 bases, the J end by 1 base, with 8 bases between. CDR3 loop: CASSLRGKNTEAFF. The CDR3 DNA is TGTGCCAGCAGTTTACGGGGAAAGAACACTGAAGCTTTCTTT.

This clonotype was counted many times. This rearrangement joins TRBV7-2 to TRBJ2-1; 9 nucleotides line up with TRBD2. This CDR3 is 17 amino acids long. Germline V lookup: CDR1 SGHTA, CDR2 FQGNSA. Trimming at V came to 5 bases and at J to 7 bases, leaving 15 bases not matched to a gene. CDR3: CASSERAGGPKGNEQFF. The DNA for the CDR3 is TGTGCCAGCAGCGAAAGGGCGGGGGGGCCTAAGGGGAATGAGCAGTTCTTC.

This clonotype came up a few times. The chain has TRBV27 and TRBJ2-4, with 8 bases lining up with TRBD2. Trimming removed 4 bases from V and 13 bases from J; junction bases left unmatched: 21. This CDR3 is 17 amino acids long. Germline values: CDR1 MNHEY, CDR2 SMNVEV (reference sequence). CDR3 sequence reads: CASSSLLGGGRGDEQYF. The CDR3, as DNA: TGTGCCAGCAGTTCCCTATTAGGCGGGGGGCGGGGAGATGAGCAGTACTTC.

In its sample, this clonotype was seen once. The chain joins TRBV2 to TRBJ2-5; D unresolved. The CDR3 is made up of 12 amino acids. Per germline, CDR1 SNHLY and CDR2 FYNNEI. V lost 6 bases and J lost 5, with 10 bases in between. CDR3 in amino acids: CASSWPSETQYF. Here the CDR3 DNA reads TGTGCCAGCAGCTGGCCATCGGAGACCCAGTACTTC.

This clonotype was recorded a few times. This sequence joins TRBV10-1 and TRBJ1-2; perhaps TRBD1 as D (5 bases). Germline values: CDR1 WNHNN, CDR2 SYGVQD (reference sequence). The CDR3 length is 14 residues. V shed 8 bases and J shed 0 bases, with 13 bases lying between them. The CDR3 coding sequence is TGCGCCAGCCCAAGACAGCAATCTAACTATGGCTACACCTTC. Amino acid sequence: CASPRQQSNYGYTF.

This clonotype turned up a few times. The chain has TRBV10-3 and TRBJ2-1; 11 bases agree with TRBD1. The CDR3 spans 15 residues. The junction had 5 bases not matched to a gene; V was cut back by 3 bases and J by 7 bases. Germline-derived CDR1 and CDR2 are ENHRY and SYGVKD. Written as DNA, the CDR3 is TGTGCCATCAGTGACTCCGGGACAGGGGGTAATGAGCAGTTCTTC. Protein sequence: CAISDSGTGGNEQFF.

The gene calls are TRBV5-1 and TRBJ1-1, with D perhaps matching TRBD1 (6 bases). Trimming took 6 bases from V and 2 from J, leaving 11 bases between them. Looked up from germline, CDR1 is SGHRS and CDR2 is YFSETQ. The CDR3 contains 13 residues. The CDR3 protein is CASKGQPNTEAFF. CDR3 in DNA: TGCGCCAGCAAAGGACAGCCCAACACTGAAGCTTTCTTT.

The table lists this clonotype with many counts. The chain has TRBV7-2 and TRBJ2-3, with 8 bases identical to TRBD2. The length of the CDR3 is 15 residues. CDR1 and CDR2 from the germline V gene are SGHTA and FQGNSA. The V and J ends lost 6 bases and 1 base, in that order; junction bases with no gene match: 6. CDR3 in DNA: TGTGCCAGCAGGTCAAAAGCGGGGGGCACAGATACGCAGTATTTT. Protein product: CASRSKAGGTDTQYF.

On this clonotype itself: A much more abundant neighbour one base away suggests this may be a read error. The CDR3 DNA is TGTGCCAGCTCACAGGGACAGGTTAACGGGCAGTACTTC. It encodes CASSQGQVNGQYF. This chain connects TRBV18 to TRBJ2-5, with 8 bases matching TRBD1. Germline trimming cut 4 bases from V and 11 bases from J; bases unmatched to any gene: 9. CDR3 length equals 13 residues. The germline V gene has CDR1 KGHSH and CDR2 LQKENI.

V usage is TRBV4-2 and J usage is TRBJ2-4; 9 bases match TRBD2. The CDR3 loop spans 14 amino acids. Germline V gene data show CDR1 as LGHNA and CDR2 as YNFKEQ. V trimming: 3 bases; J trimming: 9 bases; junction bases outside the gene matches: 6. DNA for the CDR3: TGTGCCAGCAGCCAGGGACTAGCTCTCGGCATTCAGTACTTC. Its translation is CASSQGLALGIQYF.

This clonotype occurred many times. V is TRBV7-2 and J is TRBJ1-4; no clear D. Trimming shortened V by 5 bases and J by 13 bases, and 26 bases separated the two germline ends. Germline lookup yields CDR1 SGHTA and CDR2 FQGNSA. The CDR3 consists of 16 residues. CDR3 DNA: TGTGCCAGCAGCCCCGAGGGTCCGGGCAAAAGCCTGAGACTGTTTTTT. It yields the protein CASSPEGPGKSLRLFF.

This clonotype showed up many times. V usage is TRBV12-3 or TRBV12-4 and J usage is TRBJ2-1; maybe TRBD2 (7 bases). The V and J ends lost 3 bases and 5 bases respectively, with 11 bases between them. The CDR3 contains 14 residues. CDR3 loop: CASSLAGAHNEQFF. Here the CDR3 DNA reads TGTGCCAGCAGTTTGGCGGGGGCCCACAATGAGCAGTTCTTC.

This chain uses TRBV12-3 or TRBV12-4 with TRBJ2-2; 10 positions match TRBD2. There are 15 residues in the CDR3. Germline trimming cut 5 bases from V and 8 bases from J; bases unmatched to any gene: 8. The DNA for the CDR3 is TGTGCCAGCAGTAAAGACGGGACTAGCGCAGGGGAGCTGTTTTTT. Its translation: CASSKDGTSAGELFF.

This chain uses TRBV27 with TRBJ1-5; TRBD1 agrees at 8 bases. In germline, CDR1 is MNHEY, CDR2 SMNVEV (reference sequence). CDR3 length equals 17 residues. After removal of 2 bases from V and 5 bases from J, the junction contained 11 bases not matched to a gene. CDR3 sequence: CASSLRWAGGKYQPQHF. For the CDR3, the DNA is TGTGCCAGCAGTTTAAGGTGGGCAGGGGGCAAGTATCAGCCCCAGCATTTT.

This clonotype showed up many times. This chain links TRBV6-1 with TRBJ2-7, with a tentative D call TRBD1 (6 bases). CDR3 length equals 17 residues. Trimming removed 2 bases from V and 3 bases from J, with 20 bases in between. Germline CDR1 MNHNS, CDR2 SASEGT. CDR3 protein: CASSESGTRTSYYEQYF. CDR3 DNA sequence: TGTGCCAGCAGTGAATCCGGGACAAGAACGTCCTACTACGAGCAGTACTTC.

CDR3 amino acids: CASSFHRGPNTGELFF. The DNA for the CDR3 is TGTGCCAGCAGTTTTCACCGGGGACCGAACACCGGGGAGCTGTTTTTT. This chain links TRBV12-3 or TRBV12-4 with TRBJ2-2, with D perhaps given as TRBD1 or TRBD2 (5 bases each). The CDR3 is 16 amino acids. Between the trimmed V and J ends, which lost 3 bases and 0 bases, there was a span of 11 bases.

This clonotype was counted ten times or more. J is TRBJ1-2 and V is TRBV5-1; 7 positions match TRBD1. Germline CDR1 SGHRS, CDR2 YFSETQ. V lost 0 bases and J lost 0; bases outside the gene matches: 5. There are 16 residues in the CDR3. The CDR3 protein is CASSLGPDRTNYGYTF. The DNA for the CDR3 is TGCGCCAGCAGCTTGGGGCCGGACAGGACTAACTATGGCTACACCTTC.

The chain links TRBV7-2 to TRBJ1-2, with 7 bases identical to TRBD1. The CDR3 extends over 14 amino acids. Losses at the gene ends were 6 bases for V and 2 bases for J; bases not matched to a gene: 6. Germline lookup yields CDR1 SGHTA and CDR2 FQGNSA. The CDR3 here is CASSSQGGNYGYTF. CDR3 bases: TGTGCCAGCAGTTCGCAAGGGGGCAACTATGGCTACACCTTC.

There are a few counts of this clonotype. A much larger clone is a single base away; this may be a read error. The rearrangement joins TRBV7-2 to TRBJ1-2; TRBD1 matches 7 bases. The trim removed 0 bases at V and 1 base at J, leaving 8 bases unmatched. CDR3 length equals 17 residues. CDR1 and CDR2 (germline): SGHTA, FQGNSA. The CDR3 spells CASSLARTGRVNYGYTF. CDR3 nucleotides: TGTGCCAGCAGCTTAGCCAGGACAGGTCGGGTTAACTATGGCTACACCTTC.

There are many counts of this clonotype. This chain connects TRBV20-1 to TRBJ1-2, with D perhaps matching TRBD1 (5 bases). The V end was cut by 3 bases, the J end by 7 bases, with 15 bases between. The CDR3 totals 13 residues. Germline V lookup: CDR1 DFQATT, CDR2 SNEGSKA (reference sequence). As DNA, the CDR3 is TGCAGTGCTAGGGGGGTACAGGTCATTGGCTACACCTTC. Translating it yields CSARGVQVIGYTF.

CDR3 residues: CASSGTGRAKYEQYF. DNA for the CDR3: TGCGCCAGCAGTGGTACCGGGAGGGCCAAATACGAGCAGTACTTC. The V and J genes are TRBV10-1 and TRBJ2-5; TRBD2 agrees at 8 bases. The DNA end is more similar to TRBJ2-7, so the J call may be wrong. The germline V gene has CDR1 WNHNN and CDR2 SYGVQD (reference sequence). CDR3 length equals 15 residues.

This chain uses TRBV20-1 with TRBJ1-5, with no clear D. V lost 5 bases and J 4 bases, leaving 18 bases between the germline ends. The CDR3 has 15 amino acids. In germline, CDR1 is DFQATT, CDR2 SNEGSKA (reference sequence). For the CDR3, the DNA is TGCAGTGCTCGTCTAAGGGCAGAGATGAATCAGCCCCAGCATTTT. Amino acid sequence: CSARLRAEMNQPQHF.

The V and J genes are TRBV6-5 and TRBJ1-2; the D gene is possibly TRBD1 (5 bases). Germline assignment: CDR1 MNHEY and CDR2 SVGAGI. V lost 7 bases and J lost 2, with 11 bases in between. The CDR3 totals 13 residues. CDR3 in DNA: TGTGCCAGCACCGCCTCAGGGAACTATGGCTACACCTTC. Its translation: CASTASGNYGYTF.

CDR3 loop: CATRDADSGNTIYF. Here the CDR3 DNA reads TGTGCCACCAGGGACGCGGACTCTGGAAACACCATATATTTT. This chain uses TRBV10-3 with TRBJ1-3; perhaps TRBD1 as D (5 bases). Trimming shortened V by 10 bases and J by 0 bases, and 13 bases separated the two germline ends. CDR1 ENHRY and CDR2 SYGVKD come from the germline V gene. The CDR3 loop spans 14 amino acids.

This chain connects TRBV11-2 to TRBJ2-3, with D hard to call. This CDR3 comprises 14 residues. Trimming took 5 bases from V and 7 from J, leaving 16 bases between them. Germline loops: CDR1 SGHAT, CDR2 FQNNGV. The CDR3 loop reads CASSPVDLIYTQYF. For the CDR3, the DNA is TGTGCCAGCAGCCCGGTGGACCTCATCTATACGCAGTATTTT.

This clonotype was seen at least ten times. The rearrangement uses TRBV7-2 and TRBJ2-3; no definite D call. This CDR3 comprises 16 residues. Germline assignment: CDR1 SGHTA and CDR2 FQGNSA. V was trimmed by 5 bases and J by 0 bases, leaving 15 bases between them. CDR3 sequence: CASSPGGKASTDTQYF. CDR3 bases: TGTGCCAGCAGCCCCGGCGGCAAAGCTAGCACAGATACGCAGTATTTT.

The chain recombines TRBV10-3 with TRBJ1-5; D gene uncertain. Trimming took 11 bases from V and 7 from J, leaving 18 bases between them. This CDR3 has 13 amino acids. From germline, CDR1 is ENHRY and CDR2 SYGVKD. The chain's CDR3 is CAAKEGIEQPQHF. DNA of the CDR3: TGTGCCGCCAAAGAAGGGATCGAACAGCCCCAGCATTTT.